This TCR beta chain was documented in a study of T cells in localized non-small cell lung cancer (dated by TCRdb to the early 2020s). For context, the study as a whole: The study analyzed T cell repertoires of about 230 early-stage NSCLC patients, comparing tumors and uninvolved tumor-adjacent lungs. The cohort was made up of around 250 treatment-naive NSCLC patients whose localized lung tumors had been resected. NSCLC patients had a mean age of roughly 69 years, and about 140 were male and 107 female.

Paper-wide results and their limitations: A median of roughly 58 of the top 100 tumor clones were detected in paired uninvolved adjacent lung, and some 30 of these tumor clones were also found among the top 100 clones of the paired uninvolved adjacent lung. Because of the exploratory design, TCR variables were selected using unadjusted p-values without false-discovery rate correction. Because multi-region tumor sequencing was not done, intratumor heterogeneity could not be ruled out. Higher T cell density in blood was associated with longer overall survival, whereas higher clonality in adjacent lung was associated with shorter survival. Uninvolved tumor-adjacent lung showed the highest T cell clonality, higher than tumor, which suggests more focused antigenic responses in the uninvolved tumor-adjacent lung.

The immunoSEQ Assay was used to sequence TCR beta CDR3 regions from DNA. The original methods were these. To compute T cell density, TCR beta template counts were normalized to usable DNA, which was estimated by amplifying housekeeping genes. Richness was estimated with the preseqR package, extrapolating to 400,000 templates for PBMC samples and 120,000 templates for tissue samples. Clonality was taken to be one minus Pielou's evenness. Tissue-enriched TCRs were identified through differential abundance testing performed on productive amino-acid clonotypes, with a minimum total count of 5 and an alpha of 0.1. The Jaccard Index and the Morisita Overlap Index were used to measure how much the repertoires overlapped between compartments. GLIPH clustered TCR beta CDR3s with public tetramer-defined viral CDR3s; viral motifs required at least three viral sequences plus V-gene enrichment. TCRdb stores this immuneACCESS table with in-frame sequences only. Part of the clones is absent; in the studies checked, under half of the shortfall reflects unresolved V genes, and no reason is known for the rest. The DNA gave D and trimming, while V, J and clone size come from that table. The sample has around 140,000 clones on record, 80% to 90% of them singletons. Around 1.8% of the sample rests with the top ten.

At diagnosis, tumor, uninvolved tumor-adjacent lung and peripheral blood were collected and then preserved as a mix of FFPE and fresh-frozen material. For TCR repertoire profiling, blood samples were analyzed as peripheral blood mononuclear cells. In the germline V gene (reference sequence), CDR1 corresponds to SGHNT and CDR2 to YYREEE. The junction shows trimming of 7 bases on V and 1 base on J, plus 11 bases between the germline ends. From its cysteine to its phenylalanine, the CDR3 spans 13 amino acids. Only the CDR3 part of the read is kept: 39 bases, read in frame from the first base. In the case of this clone: Its recognized antigen is unknown. No much larger clone exists at a distance of one base, and base qualities are not known.

The rearrangement combines TRBV5-4 with TRBJ1-1, with TRBD1 as a weak D call on 5 bases. The sample in question was peripheral blood, obtained before any cancer treatment. This clonotype originated in a female donor of 60 years or more with stage I lung adenocarcinoma. The nucleotide sequence is given as TGTGCCAGCTATGTGGGGCCGAACACTGAAGCTTTCTTT. The resulting protein is CASYVGPNTEAFF.